This TCR beta chain originates from a study of T cell repertoires in cytomegalovirus infection. Study context: CMV infection together with matching HLA type was indicated by public TCR beta signatures.

The CDR3 has 14 residues. Trimming cost V 5 bases and J 6 bases; bases outside gene matches: 8. The germline V gene encodes CDR1 MNHEY and CDR2 SMNVEV (reference sequence). Study results and caveats: Ex vivo responses were dominated by HLA-C-restricted CMV-specific TCR beta clonotypes.

This clonotype was seen at least ten times. The target antigen is unknown. One entry per CDR3 protein results from TCRdb running MiXCR on the reads. The repertoire holds hundreds of thousands of distinct CDR3 sequences, around 10% seen once, with 10% to 13% in the top ten. The receptor comes from a human donor in good health (CMV status not recorded). Some clones in this sample may be carry-over from other donors' samples. The gene calls are TRBV27 and TRBJ1-1, with 8 bases that match TRBD1. The sequenced sample consisted of PBMCs. The CDR3 protein is CASSTRDRHPEAFF. CDR3 bases: TGTGCCAGCAGTACCCGGGACAGGCATCCTGAAGCTTTCTTT.